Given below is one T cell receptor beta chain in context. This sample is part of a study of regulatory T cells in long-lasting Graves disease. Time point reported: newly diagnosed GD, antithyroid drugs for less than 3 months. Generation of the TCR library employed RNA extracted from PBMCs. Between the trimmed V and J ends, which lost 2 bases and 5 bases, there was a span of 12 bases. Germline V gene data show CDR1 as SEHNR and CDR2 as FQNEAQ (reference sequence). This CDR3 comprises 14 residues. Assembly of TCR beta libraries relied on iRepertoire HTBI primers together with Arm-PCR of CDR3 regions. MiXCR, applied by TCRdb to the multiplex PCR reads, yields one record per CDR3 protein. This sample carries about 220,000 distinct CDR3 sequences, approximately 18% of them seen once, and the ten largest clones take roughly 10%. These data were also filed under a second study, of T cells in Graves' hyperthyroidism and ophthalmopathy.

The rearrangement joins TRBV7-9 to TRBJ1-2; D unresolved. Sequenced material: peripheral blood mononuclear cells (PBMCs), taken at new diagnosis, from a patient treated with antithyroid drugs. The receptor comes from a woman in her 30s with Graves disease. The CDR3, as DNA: TGTGCCAGCAGCTTAACATCTGGCCGGTATGGCTACACCTTC. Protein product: CASSLTSGRYGYTF.